This TCR beta chain was found in a study of response to subunit inactivated influenza vaccine. The length of the CDR3 is 15 residues. Germline V gives CDR1 MNHEY, CDR2 SVGEGT. V lost 4 bases and J lost 4; bases outside the gene matches: 7. TCRdb recomputed calls from the RT-PCR reads with MiXCR, one row per CDR3 protein. The table lists about 520,000 distinct CDR3 sequences, 6% to 9% of them singletons. This TCR derives from a man between 50 and 70 years old who received an inactivated influenza vaccine. The sequenced sample was PBMCs from blood, obtained roughly 24 months after vaccination. The chain joins TRBV6-2 or TRBV6-3 to TRBJ2-7, with 10 nucleotides matching TRBD2. CDR3 region: CASSWAGTSVYEQYF. The CDR3, as DNA: TGTGCCAGCAGTTGGGCCGGGACTAGCGTATACGAGCAGTACTTC.